The 9 T cell receptor beta chains presented below share a single source sample, sequenced in a study of cytomegalovirus exposure and HLA in healthy donors. The study ran its PCR with 60 Vbeta and 13 Jbeta primers. Clones were sequenced by immunoSEQ multiplex PCR, and TCRdb holds only the in-frame ones, with some missing. The data hold around 150,000 clones, with 80% observed a single time. Sequencing used PBMCs. These receptors originate from a man aged 35 to 55 in good health and CMV-seropositive.

The V gene is TRBV30, the J gene TRBJ2-7, with D tentatively TRBD1 (8 bases). CDR1 is GTSNPN and CDR2 is SVGIG in the germline V gene (reference sequence). Trimming cost V 5 bases and J 9 bases, with 14 bases left between them. There are 11 residues in the CDR3. The CDR3 nucleotides read TGTGCCTGGTCACAGGGGGAGGGGCAGTACTTC. It encodes CAWSQGEGQYF.

This clone was picked up a small number of times. At the DNA level, this CDR3 is encoded by other sequences in the same sample as well. The chain is built from TRBV6-4 and TRBJ2-3, with TRBD2 matching over 8 bases. The ends lost 2 bases at V and 3 bases at J; junction bases unmatched: 1. Germline V gene data show CDR1 as MRHNA and CDR2 as SNTAGT. The CDR3 is 14 residues long. CDR3 loop: CASSDAGGTDTQYF. For the CDR3, the DNA is TGTGCCAGCAGTGACGCGGGAGGTACAGATACGCAGTATTTT.

V usage is TRBV7-8 and J usage is TRBJ2-5, with 11 bases that match TRBD2. V lost 0 bases to trimming and J lost 9 bases; unmatched junction nucleotides: 6. Germline CDR1 reads SGHVS; CDR2 reads FQNEAQ. The CDR3 has 15 residues. CDR3 region: CASSLATSGGPSQYF. The CDR3 DNA reads as TGTGCCAGCAGCTTAGCCACTAGCGGGGGACCCTCCCAGTACTTC.

The chain joins TRBV13 to TRBJ2-7; 11 bases agree with TRBD1. The CDR3 extends over 14 amino acids. Trimming took 4 bases from V and 2 from J; bases not matched to a gene: 1. The germline CDR1 and CDR2 sequences are PRHDT and FYEKMQ (reference sequence). This CDR3 reads CASSSGQGAYEQYF. The CDR3 bases are TGTGCCAGCAGCTCGGGACAGGGGGCCTACGAGCAGTACTTC.

V usage is TRBV5-1 and J usage is TRBJ1-2, with a weak D call TRBD1 (5 bases). Germline CDR1 reads SGHRS; CDR2 reads YFSETQ. This CDR3 contains 14 residues. The V gene lost 0 bases and the J gene lost 2 bases, with 8 bases spanning the gap. CDR3: CASSLGQLNYGYTF. In DNA, the CDR3 is TGCGCCAGCAGCTTGGGACAGTTAAACTATGGCTACACCTTC.

This clone has only a few counts. The chain's CDR3 is CASSSYPQGRTGELFF. CDR3 DNA sequence: TGTGCCAGCAGTTCCTATCCCCAGGGCCGCACCGGGGAGCTGTTTTTT. This rearrangement joins TRBV6-4 to TRBJ2-2; D possibly corresponds to TRBD1 (5 bases). The CDR3 covers 16 residues. Trimming cost V 5 bases and J 4 bases, with 17 bases left between them. Germline CDR1 reads MRHNA; CDR2 reads SNTAGT.

This sequence joins TRBV12-5 and TRBJ2-5, with D tentatively TRBD2 (6 bases). Trimming cost V 4 bases and J 3 bases, with 9 bases left between them. The CDR3 is 13 amino acids. CDR1 and CDR2 (germline): LGHNT, FRNRAP. The CDR3 is CASGSGVEETQYF. CDR3 sequence (DNA): TGTGCTAGTGGTTCGGGGGTGGAAGAGACCCAGTACTTC.

The chain combines TRBV5-1 with TRBJ2-2; tentative D call: TRBD1 (7 bases). Per the germline V gene, CDR1 is SGHRS and CDR2 is YFSETQ. The ends were cut back, 0 bases at V and 6 bases at J, with 15 bases in the middle. The CDR3 contains 16 residues. For the CDR3, the DNA is TGCGCCAGCAGCTTGGCCAGGGGGGTAGGGGCCGGGGAGCTGTTTTTT. Translation gives CASSLARGVGAGELFF.

The table lists this clone with a few counts. This chain links TRBV19 with TRBJ1-1, with a tentative D call TRBD1 (5 bases). This CDR3 has 14 amino acids. The ends were cut back, 3 bases at V and 5 bases at J, with 13 bases in the middle. Germline CDR1 reads LNHDA; CDR2 reads SQIVND (reference sequence). DNA for the CDR3: TGTGCCAGTAGTATGGGGCAGGGTTTGACTGAAGCTTTCTTT. Residues: CASSMGQGLTEAFF.